Below are 23 T cell receptor beta chains sequenced from a single sample in a study of Graves' ophthalmopathy and Graves' hyperthyroidism. Amplification from RNA transcripts yielded the TCR beta CDR3 regions. An opening RT-PCR round employed HTBI primers and preceded a second-round multiplex PCR. TCRdb itself ran the multiplex PCR reads through MiXCR, one entry per CDR3 protein. The sample consists of approximately 410,000 distinct CDR3 sequences, 15% of them appearing once. Sequencing was done on a sample of peripheral blood. All receptors derive from a woman in her late teens or twenties with stable Graves' hyperthyroidism.

Many counts were recorded for this clonotype. The DNA of the CDR3 is TGTGCCAGCAAAACAGGCCCCTATGGCTACACCTTC. Translation gives CASKTGPYGYTF. V usage is TRBV6-2 or TRBV6-3 and J usage is TRBJ1-2, with TRBD1 as a possible D gene (5 bases). The V gene's germline CDR1 is MNHEY and CDR2 SVGEGT. V lost 7 bases and J lost 4, with 10 bases in between. This CDR3 is built from 12 residues.

This clonotype was picked up many times. V usage is TRBV7-3 and J usage is TRBJ2-5, with D maybe TRBD1 (6 bases). Germline V CDR1 and CDR2: SGHTA, FQGTGA. The CDR3 runs to 13 residues. Trimming shortened V by 3 bases and J by 2 bases, and 7 bases separated the two germline ends. The CDR3 protein is CASSLGTQETQYF. CDR3 nucleotide sequence: TGTGCCAGCAGCTTGGGGACACAAGAGACCCAGTACTTC.

Many counts were recorded for this clonotype. V gene TRBV4-2 combines with J gene TRBJ2-2; 9 bases agree with TRBD2. CDR1 and CDR2 from the germline V gene are LGHNA and YNFKEQ. This CDR3 is 16 amino acids long. V gave up 2 bases and J gave up 0 bases; unmatched junction bases: 1. CDR3 sequence reads: CASSQRLAANTGELFF. CDR3 bases: TGTGCCAGCAGCCAAAGACTAGCGGCGAACACCGGGGAGCTGTTTTTT.

This clonotype occurred many times. One end of the junction varies from germline; a read error may be responsible. This chain joins TRBV2 and TRBJ1-2, with D possibly being TRBD1 (5 bases). CDR3 size: 14 residues. The germline gives CDR1 SNHLY, CDR2 FYNNEI. DNA of the CDR3: TGTGCCAACAGTGCCGGTCCAGGGCGAAATGGCTACACCTTC. It yields the protein CANSAGPGRNGYTF.

The chain recombines TRBV2 with TRBJ2-7; TRBD2 agrees at 10 bases. The ends lost 6 bases at V and 6 bases at J; junction bases unmatched: 11. The CDR3 is 15 amino acids. Germline V gene sequence: CDR1 SNHLY, CDR2 FYNNEI. The CDR3 is CASRYGTSEDGEQYF. CDR3 in DNA: TGTGCCAGCAGGTACGGGACTAGCGAGGACGGCGAGCAGTACTTC.

This clonotype was seen a few times. This chain links TRBV12-3 or TRBV12-4 with TRBJ2-5; 10 bases are a match to TRBD1. The CDR3 covers 14 residues. V was pared by 7 bases and J by 4 bases, with 6 bases of the junction left unmatched. CDR3 nucleotide sequence: TGTGCCAGCAAAGACCGGACAGGGGGAGAGACCCAGTACTTC. This encodes CASKDRTGGETQYF.

This clonotype was seen repeatedly, ten times or more. This chain uses TRBV10-3 with TRBJ1-1, with a weak D call TRBD1 (5 bases). CDR3 size: 14 residues. Germline-derived CDR1 and CDR2 are ENHRY and SYGVKD. V lost 2 bases and J lost 2, with 9 bases in between. CDR3 amino acids: CAISEPRDNTEAFF. CDR3 DNA sequence: TGTGCCATCAGTGAGCCCAGGGATAACACTGAAGCTTTCTTT.

At least ten counts were recorded for this clonotype. The V call is TRBV6-1, the J call TRBJ1-1; D is ambiguous. This CDR3 comprises 18 residues. Trimming shortened V by 4 bases and J by 2 bases, and 23 bases separated the two germline ends. Germline-derived CDR1 and CDR2 are MNHNS and SASEGT. CDR3 sequence: CASSGHGPNVLGNTEAFF. The CDR3 coding sequence is TGTGCCAGCAGTGGGCACGGACCGAACGTTCTGGGAAACACTGAAGCTTTCTTT.

This clonotype was counted at least ten times. The chain employs TRBV5-1 and TRBJ1-1; D is undetermined. Germline CDR1 and CDR2: SGHRS and YFSETQ. The CDR3 extends over 11 amino acids. V was trimmed by 1 base and J by 7 bases, leaving 5 bases between them. CDR3 sequence: CASSLNSEAFF. In DNA, the CDR3 is TGCGCCAGCAGCTTGAATAGTGAAGCTTTCTTT.

This chain joins TRBV6-2 or TRBV6-3 and TRBJ2-7, with TRBD2 matching over 8 bases. Trimming at V came to 4 bases and at J to 2 bases, leaving 7 bases not matched to a gene. Germline V CDR1 and CDR2: MNHEY, SVGEGT. The CDR3 length is 15 residues. The CDR3 DNA sequence: TGTGCCAGCAGTTCCGCCGGCGGGGGGACCTACGAGCAGTACTTC. This codes for CASSSAGGGTYEQYF.

This clonotype was observed many times. This chain connects TRBV10-1 to TRBJ1-1, with D unclear. The germline V gene encodes CDR1 WNHNN and CDR2 SYGVQD (reference sequence). V lost 7 bases, J lost 1 base, and 10 bases lay in between. CDR3 length: 13 residues. CDR3 nucleotide sequence: TGCGCCAGCAAGGATACCCAGAACACTGAAGCTTTCTTT. Protein product: CASKDTQNTEAFF.

As regards this clonotype: This clone may be a read error of a much larger clone one base away. The V call is TRBV27, the J call TRBJ1-6; D gene ambiguous. The CDR3 runs to 12 residues. Germline CDR1 and CDR2: MNHEY and SMNVEV (reference sequence). Trimming stripped 6 bases from V and 15 bases from J, with 15 bases between. This CDR3 reads CASSSNARSLHF. The CDR3 nucleotides are TGTGCCAGCAGCAGTAACGCGAGAAGCCTCCACTTT.

This clonotype was observed at least ten times. The rearrangement uses TRBV19 and TRBJ1-2, with TRBD1 matching 9 bases. V dropped 5 bases and J dropped 4; count of bases not matched to a gene: 8. CDR1 LNHDA and CDR2 SQIVND come from the germline V gene (reference sequence). This CDR3 has 15 residues. CDR3 protein: CASSEPGQGRYGYTF. The CDR3 DNA reads TGTGCCAGTAGTGAACCGGGACAGGGCCGCTATGGCTACACCTTC.

The chain carries TRBV4-1 and TRBJ1-1; possible D gene TRBD1, 5 bases. This CDR3 is built from 15 residues. Per the germline V gene, CDR1 is MGHRA and CDR2 is YSYEKL. V gave up 6 bases and J gave up 0 bases, with 14 bases separating them. The CDR3 DNA follows: TGCGCCAGCAGATCATCCGGGGCCATGAACACTGAAGCTTTCTTT. Residues: CASRSSGAMNTEAFF.

This clonotype was picked up many times. V usage is TRBV12-3 or TRBV12-4 and J usage is TRBJ1-3; D not resolved. Between the trimmed V and J ends, which lost 1 base and 4 bases, there was a span of 8 bases. This CDR3 region has 14 residues. The CDR3 reads CASSLGTLGNTIYF. The DNA of the CDR3 is TGTGCCAGCAGTTTAGGTACACTCGGAAACACCATATATTTT.

This chain uses TRBV11-3 with TRBJ1-6, with D hard to call. V was shortened by 4 bases and J by 5 bases, with 9 bases between the two germline ends. Germline assignment: CDR1 SGHNT and CDR2 YENEEA. The CDR3 spans 14 residues. The CDR3 nucleotides are TGTGCCAGCAGCTCGGAGGGAGATAATTCACCCCTCCACTTT. Its protein product is CASSSEGDNSPLHF. Based on the CDR3 plus reference TRBV11-3 and TRBJ1-6, the full variable domain is EAGVVQSPRYKIIEKKQPVAFWCNPISGHNTLYWYLQNLGQGPELLIRYENEEAVDDSQLPKDRFSAERLKGVDSTLKIQPAELGDSAVYLCASSSEGDNSPLHFGNGTRLTVT.

V is TRBV24-1 and J is TRBJ2-7; no firm D call. Germline CDR1 is KGHDR and CDR2 is SFDVKD. There are 15 residues in the CDR3. Trimming took off 4 bases at V and 4 bases at J, with 16 bases between the two ends. The CDR3 loop is CATSEHNLQSYEQYF. The CDR3 nucleotides are TGTGCCACCAGTGAGCACAATTTGCAGAGTTACGAGCAGTACTTC.

The rearrangement uses TRBV5-1 and TRBJ1-1; 9 nucleotides match TRBD1. Germline trimming cut 0 bases from V and 4 bases from J; bases unmatched to any gene: 1. Germline CDR1 and CDR2: SGHRS and YFSETQ. The CDR3 is made up of 14 amino acids. This CDR3 reads CASSLGDRVTEAFF. Here the CDR3 DNA reads TGCGCCAGCAGCTTGGGGGACAGGGTCACTGAAGCTTTCTTT.

This clonotype was detected many times. The chain uses TRBV19 and TRBJ1-2; 7 bases map to TRBD1. With 7 bases clipped from V and 4 bases from J, the junction kept 15 bases outside the gene matches. Per the germline V gene, CDR1 is LNHDA and CDR2 is SQIVND (reference sequence). This CDR3 spans 16 amino acids. The CDR3 protein is CASTARFTGDAYGYTF. DNA for the CDR3: TGTGCCAGTACCGCCCGTTTTACAGGGGACGCCTATGGCTACACCTTC.

The V call is TRBV30, the J call TRBJ1-1, with D possibly being TRBD1 (5 bases). Germline CDR1 and CDR2: GTSNPN and SVGIG (reference sequence). Trimming cost V 0 bases and J 5 bases, with 13 bases left between them. CDR3 size: 14 residues. The CDR3 sequence is CAWSVPGGWTEAFF. The CDR3, as DNA: TGTGCCTGGAGTGTCCCCGGGGGGTGGACTGAAGCTTTCTTT.

At least ten counts were recorded for this clonotype. The chain has TRBV29-1 and TRBJ2-7; TRBD1 matches at 10 bases. V gave up 5 bases and J gave up 3 bases; unmatched junction bases: 7. Germline-derived CDR1 and CDR2 are SQVTM and ANQGSEA. The CDR3 spans 14 residues. The CDR3 region has the DNA TGCAGCGTTTCGGGACAGGGGAACATCTACGAGCAGTACTTC. This sequence encodes CSVSGQGNIYEQYF.

In this sample, this clonotype turned up many times. This chain links TRBV20-1 with TRBJ2-5, with D unresolved. The CDR3 length is 14 residues. In germline, CDR1 is DFQATT, CDR2 SNEGSKA (reference sequence). Trimming stripped 7 bases from V and 5 bases from J, with 20 bases between. The CDR3 nucleotides are TGCAGTGTTCTTAGAGGCAACCCGGCGGAGACCCAGTACTTC. Protein: CSVLRGNPAETQYF.

Comments on this clonotype: With a much larger clone just one base away, this may be a read error. The J gene is TRBJ2-2, the V gene TRBV7-2, with a possible D match to TRBD1 (5 bases). The CDR3 totals 15 residues. Germline CDR1 and CDR2: SGHTA and FQGNSA. V dropped 8 bases and J dropped 6 bases, with 19 bases sitting between them. The CDR3 DNA sequence: TGTGCCAGCTGCCTGGGGCCCTTGGCCGCCGGGGAGCTGTTTTTT. Its translation: CASCLGPLAAGELFF.